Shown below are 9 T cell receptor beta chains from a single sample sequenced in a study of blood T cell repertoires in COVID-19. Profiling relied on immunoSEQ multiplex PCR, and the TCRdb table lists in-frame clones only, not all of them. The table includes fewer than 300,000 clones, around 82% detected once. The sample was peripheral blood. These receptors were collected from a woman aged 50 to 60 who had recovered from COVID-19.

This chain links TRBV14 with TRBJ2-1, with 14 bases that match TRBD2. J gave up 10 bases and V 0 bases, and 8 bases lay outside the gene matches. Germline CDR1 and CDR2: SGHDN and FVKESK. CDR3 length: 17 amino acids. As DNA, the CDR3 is TGTGCCAGCAGCCAAGAGGCCGGGACTAGCGGGAGAGGGGAGCAGTTCTTC. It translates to CASSQEAGTSGRGEQFF. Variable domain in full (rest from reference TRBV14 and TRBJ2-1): EAGVTQFPSHSVIEKGQTVTLRCDPISGHDNLYWYRRVMGKEIKFLLHFVKESKQDESGMPNNRFLAERTGGTYSTLKVQPAELEDSGVYFCASSQEAGTSGRGEQFFGPGTRLTVL.

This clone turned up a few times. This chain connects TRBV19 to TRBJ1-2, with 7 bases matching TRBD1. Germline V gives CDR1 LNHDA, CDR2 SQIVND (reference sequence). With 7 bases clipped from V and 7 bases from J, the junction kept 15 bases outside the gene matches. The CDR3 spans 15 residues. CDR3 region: CASTKGAHFEFGYTF. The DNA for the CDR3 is TGTGCCAGTACCAAGGGGGCCCATTTCGAGTTTGGCTACACCTTC.

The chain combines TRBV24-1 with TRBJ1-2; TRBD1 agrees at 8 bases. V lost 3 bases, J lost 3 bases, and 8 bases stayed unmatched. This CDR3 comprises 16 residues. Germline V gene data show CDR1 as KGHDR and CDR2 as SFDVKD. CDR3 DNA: TGTGCCACCAGTGATCCGTCAGGGGGCGAGGACTATGGCTACACCTTC. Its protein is CATSDPSGGEDYGYTF.

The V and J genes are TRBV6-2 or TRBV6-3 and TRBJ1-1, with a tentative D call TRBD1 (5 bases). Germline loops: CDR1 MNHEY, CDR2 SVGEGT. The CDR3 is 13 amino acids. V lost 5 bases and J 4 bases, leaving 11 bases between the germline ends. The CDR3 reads CASSTGGATEAFF. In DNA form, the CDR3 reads TGTGCCAGCAGTACCGGCGGGGCCACTGAAGCTTTCTTT.

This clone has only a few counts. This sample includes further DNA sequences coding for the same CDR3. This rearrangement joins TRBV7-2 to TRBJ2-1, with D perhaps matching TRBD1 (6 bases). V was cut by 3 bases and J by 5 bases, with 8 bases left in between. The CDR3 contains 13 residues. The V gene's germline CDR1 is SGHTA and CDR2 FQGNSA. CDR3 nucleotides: TGTGCCAGCAGCTTTAACAGGGACAATGAGCAGTTCTTC. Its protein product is CASSFNRDNEQFF.

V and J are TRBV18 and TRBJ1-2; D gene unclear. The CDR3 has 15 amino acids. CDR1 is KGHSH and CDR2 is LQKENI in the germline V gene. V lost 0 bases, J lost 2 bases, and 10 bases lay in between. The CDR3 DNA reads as TGTGCCAGCTCACCACCGAGGGTACAGAACTATGGCTACACCTTC. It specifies CASSPPRVQNYGYTF. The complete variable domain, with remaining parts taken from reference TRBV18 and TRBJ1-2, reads NAGVMQNPRHLVRRRGQEARLRCSPMKGHSHVYWYRQLPEEGLKFMVYLQKENIIDESGMPKERFSAEFPKEGPSILRIQQVVRGDSAAYFCASSPPRVQNYGYTFGSGTRLTVV.

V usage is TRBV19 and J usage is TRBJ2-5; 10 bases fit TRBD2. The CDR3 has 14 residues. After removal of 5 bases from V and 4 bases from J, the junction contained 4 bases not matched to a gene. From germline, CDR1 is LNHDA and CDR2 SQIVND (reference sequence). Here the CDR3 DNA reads TGTGCCAGTAGTCAGCGGGGGGGCCCAGAGACCCAGTACTTC. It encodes CASSQRGGPETQYF.

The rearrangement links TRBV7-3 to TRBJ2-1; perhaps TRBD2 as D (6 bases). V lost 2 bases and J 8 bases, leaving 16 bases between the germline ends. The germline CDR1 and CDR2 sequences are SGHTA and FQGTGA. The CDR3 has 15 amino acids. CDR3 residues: CASSLAAPPGDEQFF. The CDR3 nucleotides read TGTGCCAGCAGCTTAGCAGCTCCCCCGGGGGATGAGCAGTTCTTC.

The CDR3 DNA reads as TGCGCCAGCAGCCAAGTCCGAGCGGCGTACAATGAGCAGTTCTTC. Translated: CASSQVRAAYNEQFF. The V and J genes are TRBV4-3 and TRBJ2-1, with D possibly being TRBD2 (5 bases). CDR1 and CDR2 from the germline V gene are LGHNA and YSLEER. The CDR3 is 15 amino acids. V dropped 1 base and J dropped 4 bases, with 11 bases sitting between them.